This T cell receptor (beta chain) was found in a study of blood T cell repertoires in COVID-19. About the research overall: Acute and convalescent COVID-19 samples came from the United States, Italy and Spain.

Those who participated ranged in age from about 18 to 89 years and resided in about two dozen US areas. Participant-reported clinical history was the basis for cohort assignment. Original processing notes: Reference gene primers were amplified, and this amplification served to estimate nucleated cell counts. Some clones are missing from TCRdb's copy, which holds only in-frame ones; the method was immunoSEQ multiplex PCR. The V and J calls and clone size are taken from that table; D and trimming were inferred from the DNA. The sample has approximately 180,000 clones; about 80% are singletons. Trimming at V came to 0 bases and at J to 9 bases, leaving 3 bases not matched to a gene. This CDR3 has 13 amino acids. CDR1 SGHRS and CDR2 YFSETQ come from the germline V gene.

The clonotype was recovered from a woman in her sixties with acute COVID-19. The sequenced sample was PBMCs or T cells enriched from blood (not recorded which). This chain joins TRBV5-1 and TRBJ1-1, with 9 nucleotides matching TRBD1. Written as DNA, the CDR3 is TGCGCCAGCAGCTTGGCACAGGGGGCGAAAGCTTTCTTT. It codes for CASSLAQGAKAFF.